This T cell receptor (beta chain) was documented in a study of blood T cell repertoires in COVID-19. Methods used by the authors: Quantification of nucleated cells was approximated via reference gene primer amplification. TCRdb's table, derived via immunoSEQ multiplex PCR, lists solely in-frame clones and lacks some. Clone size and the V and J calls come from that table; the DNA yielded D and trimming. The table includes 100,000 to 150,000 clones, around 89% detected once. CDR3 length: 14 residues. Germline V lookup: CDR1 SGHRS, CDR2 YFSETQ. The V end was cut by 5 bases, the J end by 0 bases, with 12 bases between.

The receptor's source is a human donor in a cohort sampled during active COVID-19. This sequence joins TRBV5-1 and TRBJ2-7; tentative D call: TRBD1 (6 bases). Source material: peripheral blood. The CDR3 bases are TGCGCCAGCAGGTCCGGGACAAACTCCTACGAGCAGTACTTC. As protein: CASRSGTNSYEQYF.